These T cell receptor beta chains were read from a single sample in a study of cytomegalovirus exposure and HLA in healthy donors. Generated by immunoSEQ multiplex PCR, the TCRdb table keeps only in-frame clones and is missing some. The table shows around 140,000 clones, with 60% to 80% occurring only once. Sequencing was carried out using PBMCs. These receptors were obtained from a woman aged 55 to 70 in good health and CMV-seronegative. Both conserved end residues are part of each CDR3. Fields, in order: D gene, V gene, J gene, clone size, CDR3 DNA, CDR3 protein. D genes are given only for firm matches. The size of a clone is reported for some rows only, either as once, few or many, or as a class for expanded clones.

>.|TRBV18|TRBJ2-4|.
TGTGCCAGCTCACCATTTTCAGGGGCCCCGGTGGACATTCAGTACTTC
CASSPFSGAPVDIQYF
>.|TRBV7-9|TRBJ2-1|.
TGTGCCAGCAGAGCGGAACCCTACAATGAGCAGTTCTTC
CASRAEPYNEQFF
>TRBD2|TRBV30|TRBJ2-7|.
TGTGCCTGGAGTTCCCAGCGGGGGAGACTCGAGCAGTACTTC
CAWSSQRGRLEQYF
>TRBD2|TRBV28|TRBJ2-7|.
TGTGCCAGCAGCCTTAGCGGGAGTAAGACCTACGAGCAGTACTTC
CASSLSGSKTYEQYF
>.|TRBV6-6|TRBJ1-1|.
TGTGCCAGCAGCAAGGACAGTAAGAACACTGAAGCTTTCTTT
CASSKDSKNTEAFF
>.|TRBV5-1|TRBJ2-5|.
TGCGCCAGCAGAGAATTGAACAGGGGGGGGACCCAGTACTTC
CASRELNRGGTQYF
>.|TRBV19|TRBJ2-1|.
TGTGCCAGTAGTATGAGGGAGAGTATCCGGCAGTTCTTC
CASSMRESIRQFF
>.|TRBV19|TRBJ2-2|.
TGTGCCAGTAGTATAGGGGGCAAGAACACCGGGGAGCTGTTTTTT
CASSIGGKNTGELFF
>TRBD2|TRBV11-2|TRBJ2-2|.
TGTGCCAGCGGTCTAGCGGGAACCGGGGAGCTGTTTTTT
CASGLAGTGELFF
>.|TRBV18|TRBJ2-1|.
TGTGCCAGCTCCCCCGGACAGCCCAATGAGCAGTTCTTC
CASSPGQPNEQFF
>TRBD1|TRBV4-2|TRBJ1-1|few
TGTGCCAGCAGCCAAGATGACGGGACAGGGTCTGAAGCTTTCTTT
CASSQDDGTGSEAFF
>TRBD1|TRBV5-1|TRBJ1-1|.
TGCGCCAGCAGCTTAGGGACAGGGGGGAGCTTTTTCTTCACTGAAGCTTTCTTT
CASSLGTGGSFFFTEAFF
>TRBD2|TRBV27|TRBJ2-5|few
TGTGCCAGCAGGACTAGCGGGGGGTACCAAGAGACCCAGTACTTC
CASRTSGGYQETQYF
>.|TRBV19|TRBJ1-2|once
TGTGCCAGTAGTATACAGCGAACTAACTATGGCTACACCTTC
CASSIQRTNYGYTF
>TRBD1|TRBV27|TRBJ2-7|.
TGTGCCAGCACTTCGGACAGGCTAAGGGACGAGCAGTACTTC
CASTSDRLRDEQYF
>.|TRBV29-1|TRBJ2-7|.
TGCGCATACTCGGGGGTCAACGAGCAGTACTTC
CAYSGVNEQYF
>.|TRBV18|TRBJ1-1|.
TGTGCCAGCTCACCACCGGGGGGGTTGAACACTGAAGCTTTCTTT
CASSPPGGLNTEAFF
>.|TRBV9|TRBJ2-2|.
TGTGCCAGCAGCGGACAGGTGAACACCGGGGAGCTGTTTTTT
CASSGQVNTGELFF
>.|TRBV6-1|TRBJ1-1|.
TGTGCCAGCAGTGAAGGGGGGGAAACTGAAGCTTTCTTT
CASSEGGETEAFF
>TRBD1|TRBV27|TRBJ1-4|.
TGTGCCAGCAGGAGGACAGGGGGAGATGAAAAACTGTTTTTT
CASRRTGGDEKLFF
>TRBD2|TRBV5-1|TRBJ2-5|.
TGCGCCAGCAGCTCGCTGGGACTAGCGGGAGTCGGGGAGACCCAGTACTTC
CASSSLGLAGVGETQYF
>.|TRBV28|TRBJ2-5|.
TGTGCCAGCAGTTTAACCGACAGCCAAGAGACCCAGTACTTC
CASSLTDSQETQYF
>TRBD1|TRBV5-1|TRBJ2-7|.
TGCGCCAGCAGCCCTACCATGGGACAGGGAAACGAGCAGTACTTC
CASSPTMGQGNEQYF
>TRBD1|TRBV5-4|TRBJ1-3|.
TGTGCCAGCAGCCCAGGACAGGGCTCTGGAAACACCATATATTTT
CASSPGQGSGNTIYF
>TRBD1|TRBV30|TRBJ1-6|.
TGTGCCTGGGAGGGGACAGGGGTATCACCCCTCCACTTT
CAWEGTGVSPLHF
>TRBD1|TRBV7-2|TRBJ1-2|once
TGTGCCAGCAGCTCCTACAGGGGAGCGTTTGGCTACACCTTC
CASSSYRGAFGYTF
>TRBD2|TRBV11-2|TRBJ2-7|.
TGTGCCAGCAGCTTCTATCCCGAGGGAGGGCCGGAGTACGAGCAGTACTTC
CASSFYPEGGPEYEQYF
>TRBD2|TRBV27|TRBJ2-1|.
TGTGCCAGCACGACAGGGGATAGCGGGAGGAACTACAATGAGCAGTTCTTC
CASTTGDSGRNYNEQFF
>TRBD2|TRBV7-9|TRBJ2-2|.
TGTGCCAGCAGGGAGGGACTAGCGGAAACGAACACCGGGGAGCTGTTTTTT
CASREGLAETNTGELFF
>TRBD1|TRBV11-2|TRBJ2-7|.
TGTGCCAGCAGCTTTAGACGACAGGGCCTGTACGAGCAGTACTTC
CASSFRRQGLYEQYF
>.|TRBV9|TRBJ2-7|.
TGTGCCAGCAGCGCCGGCGCGACCGACTTCTCCTACGAGCAGTACTTC
CASSAGATDFSYEQYF
>TRBD1|TRBV6-5|TRBJ1-5|.
TGTGCCAGCAGTCCACAGGGGGGTCAGCCCCAGCATTTT
CASSPQGGQPQHF
>.|TRBV27|TRBJ1-2|.
TGTGCCAGCAGTTTATCCCAGTATAACTATGGCTACACCTTC
CASSLSQYNYGYTF
>.|TRBV5-5|TRBJ2-7|.
TGTGCCAGCAGCTTGGCGGGTTCGCTCGAGTACTACGAGCAGTACTTC
CASSLAGSLEYYEQYF
>.|TRBV9|TRBJ2-3|.
TGTGCCAGCTCTAGATTCACAGATACGCAGTATTTT
CASSRFTDTQYF
>.|TRBV2|TRBJ2-5|.
TGTGCCAGCAGTCAAAGACTAGGACAAGAGACCCAGTACTTC
CASSQRLGQETQYF
>TRBD1|TRBV18|TRBJ1-1|.
TGTGCCAGCTCACCAGCGGACAGGGCGGACACTGAAGCTTTCTTT
CASSPADRADTEAFF
>.|TRBV2|TRBJ2-2|few
TGTGCCAGCGCCCCAGGGTACACCGGGGAGCTGTTTTTT
CASAPGYTGELFF
>TRBD1|TRBV7-9|TRBJ1-6|.
TGTGCCAGCAGCCCACGGACAGGGATTTCACCCCTCCACTTT
CASSPRTGISPLHF
>.|TRBV9|TRBJ2-7|.
TGTGCCAGCAGCGTCTTACCGGGGGTAGGGGCCTACGAGCAGTACTTC
CASSVLPGVGAYEQYF
>.|TRBV2|TRBJ2-1|.
TGTGCCAGCACCCAGGAGAGATTGGGAAACCGGGGGAATGAGCAGTTCTTC
CASTQERLGNRGNEQFF
>.|TRBV28|TRBJ2-7|.
TGTGCCAGCAGTGACAGGTTGGGCTACGAGCAGTACTTC
CASSDRLGYEQYF
>TRBD1|TRBV9|TRBJ2-3|.
TGTGCCAGCAGCGCCACTCCCGGACAGGGGATTCCAGATACGCAGTATTTT
CASSATPGQGIPDTQYF
>.|TRBV5-4|TRBJ2-2|.
TGTGCCAGCAGCTTGGTTCAGGGCACCGGGGAGCTGTTTTTT
CASSLVQGTGELFF
>TRBD2|TRBV5-1|TRBJ2-6|.
TGCGCCAGCAGCACCGGACTAGCGGGGGCTGGGGCCAACGTCCTGACTTTC
CASSTGLAGAGANVLTF